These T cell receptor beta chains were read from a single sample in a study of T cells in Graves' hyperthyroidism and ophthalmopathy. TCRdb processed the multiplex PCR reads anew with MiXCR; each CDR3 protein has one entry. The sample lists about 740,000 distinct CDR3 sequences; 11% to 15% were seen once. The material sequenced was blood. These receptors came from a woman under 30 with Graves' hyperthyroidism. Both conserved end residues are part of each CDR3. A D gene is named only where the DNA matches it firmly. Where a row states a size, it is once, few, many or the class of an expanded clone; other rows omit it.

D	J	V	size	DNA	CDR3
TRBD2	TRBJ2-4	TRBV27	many	TGTGCCAGCAGTTTAGGGGGACTAGCGGGAGGACTAGCCAAAAACATTCAGTACTTC	CASSLGGLAGGLAKNIQYF
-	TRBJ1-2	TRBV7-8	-	TGTGCCAGCAGCTTGCGGCAGCAAGGTGACTATGGCTACACCTTC	CASSLRQQGDYGYTF
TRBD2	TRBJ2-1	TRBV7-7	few	TGTGCTAGCAGCTTCACTAGCGGGAAGAATCATGAGCAGTTCTTC	CASSFTSGKNHEQFF
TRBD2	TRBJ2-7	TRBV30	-	TGTGCCTGGGACCAAGCGGGAGGGCCTTACGAGCAGTACTTC	CAWDQAGGPYEQYF
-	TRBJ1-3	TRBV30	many	TGTGCCTGGAAACAACCGGGCTCTGGAAACACCATATATTTT	CAWKQPGSGNTIYF
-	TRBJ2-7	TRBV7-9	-	TGTGCCAGCAGCCCCTGGCTCGCGAGCGAGCAGTACTTC	CASSPWLASEQYF
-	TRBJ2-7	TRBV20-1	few	TGCAGTGCTAGAGAAAGACAGAAGTCGTACGAGCAGTACTTC	CSARERQKSYEQYF
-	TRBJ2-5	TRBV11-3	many	TGTGCCAGCAGACCACCGGGGCCGGAGGAGACCCAGTACTTC	CASRPPGPEETQYF
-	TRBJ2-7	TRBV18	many	TGTGCCAGCTCACCCATGGCAGACTACGAGCAGTACTTC	CASSPMADYEQYF
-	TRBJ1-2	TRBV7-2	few	TGTGCCAGCAGCCCGGACGGTTGGTTACGAGCTAACTATGGCTACACCTTC	CASSPDGWLRANYGYTF
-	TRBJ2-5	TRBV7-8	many	TGTGCCAGCAGCCGCATAGGGGGGCTATCAGAAGAGACCCAGTACTTC	CASSRIGGLSEETQYF
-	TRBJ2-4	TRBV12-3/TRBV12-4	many	TGTGCCAGCAGTTTCGGAGGGGCCAAAAACATTCAGTACTTC	CASSFGGAKNIQYF
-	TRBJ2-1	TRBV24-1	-	TGTGCCACCAGTGATTTCGGACAGATGAATGAGCAGTTCTTC	CATSDFGQMNEQFF
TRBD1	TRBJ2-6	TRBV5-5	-	TGTGCCAGCAGCTTCCTTCCGGGACAGGGAAACTCTGGGGCCAACGTCCTGACTTTC	CASSFLPGQGNSGANVLTF
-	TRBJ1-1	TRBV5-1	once	TGCGCCAGCAGCTTCCGGGGGCTTAAAACTGAAGCTTTCTTT	CASSFRGLKTEAFF
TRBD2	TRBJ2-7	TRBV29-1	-	TGCAGCGTTGAAGTCCGGACTAGCGAGAGGTTCCGTACCTACGAGCAGTACTTC	CSVEVRTSERFRTYEQYF
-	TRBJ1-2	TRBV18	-	TGTGCCAGCTCACCAGGGTCTTCAGAAGTCTATGGCTACACCTTC	CASSPGSSEVYGYTF
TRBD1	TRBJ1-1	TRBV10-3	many	TGTGCCATCAGTGAGCGGGGGACAGGGGGCATGAACACTGAAGCTTTCTTT	CAISERGTGGMNTEAFF
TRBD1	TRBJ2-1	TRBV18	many	TGTGCCAGCTCACCGCTTGGACAGGGGGCTTCGGAGCAGTTCTTC	CASSPLGQGASEQFF
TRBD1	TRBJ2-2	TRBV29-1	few	TGCAGCGCTTGGGACAGGGCGAACACCGGGGAGCTGTTTTTT	CSAWDRANTGELFF
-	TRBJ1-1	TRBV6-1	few	TGTGCCAGCAGGAACTCGGGGGCTTTGAACACTGAAGCTTTCTTT	CASRNSGALNTEAFF
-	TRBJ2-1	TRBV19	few	TGTGCCAGTAGTATGGACAGTTGGCCCTACAATGAGCAGTTCTTC	CASSMDSWPYNEQFF
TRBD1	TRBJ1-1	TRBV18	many	TGTGCCAGCGCGGGCGGACAGGGTTTTGAAGCTTTCTTT	CASAGGQGFEAFF
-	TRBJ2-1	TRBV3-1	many	TGTGCCAGCAGCAGCGACAGAAATGAGCAGTTCTTC	CASSSDRNEQFF
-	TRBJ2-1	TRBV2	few	TGTGCCAGCAGCCATGGGGACTCCAATGAGCAGTTCTTC	CASSHGDSNEQFF
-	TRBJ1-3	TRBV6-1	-	TGTGCCAGCAGTGGGGAGACAGTGGTGCTTGGGAACACCATATATTTT	CASSGETVVLGNTIYF
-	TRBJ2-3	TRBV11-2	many	TGTGCCAGCAGCTTATACGGGAGCGGAGATACGCAGTATTTT	CASSLYGSGDTQYF
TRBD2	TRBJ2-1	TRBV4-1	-	TGCGCCAGCAGCCTTGGCAGGGGACTAGCGGGAGATGAGCAGTTCTTC	CASSLGRGLAGDEQFF
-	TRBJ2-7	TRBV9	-	TGTGCCAGCAGCGTAGGATCGGGAGACCTCTACGAGCAGTACTTC	CASSVGSGDLYEQYF
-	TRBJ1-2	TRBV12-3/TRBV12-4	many	TGTGCCAGCTCTCAGAACTATGGCTACACCTTC	CASSQNYGYTF
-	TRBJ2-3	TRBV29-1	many	TGCAGCTCAGATGGGCAGGAGAGCACAGATACGCAGTATTTT	CSSDGQESTDTQYF